Below, 28 T cell receptor beta chains from the same sample are listed, as sequenced in a study of CD8+ T cells in alopecia areata. After isolation, RNA underwent reverse transcription to generate cDNA as the sequencing template. The table came from immunoSEQ multiplex PCR; TCRdb's copy has only in-frame clones and leaves some out. The sample has 95,000 to 120,000 clones, 55% to 60% seen once. Sequenced sample: NKG2D-low CD8+ T cells sorted from blood. The receptor set was obtained from a human donor with alopecia areata.

The V gene is TRBV5-6, the J gene TRBJ1-2, with D possibly being TRBD1 (5 bases). CDR1 is SGHDT, CDR2 YYEEEE, per germline. The germline V and J ends were trimmed by 5 bases and 6 bases, with 8 bases remaining between them. The length of the CDR3 is 11 residues. The CDR3 reads CASRDTDGYTF. DNA for the CDR3: TGTGCCAGCAGGGACACGGATGGCTACACCTTC. Full variable domain (remainder filled in from reference TRBV5-6 and TRBJ1-2): DAGVTQSPTHLIKTRGQQVTLRCSPKSGHDTVSWYQQALGQGPQFIFQYYEEEERQRGNFPDRFSGHQFPNYSSELNVNALLLGDSALYLCASRDTDGYTFGSGTRLTVV.

The chain links TRBV5-6 to TRBJ1-1, with D possibly TRBD1 on 5 matching bases. The CDR3 extends over 13 amino acids. CDR1 is SGHDT and CDR2 is YYEEEE in the germline V gene. Trimming left V 5 bases short and J 5 bases short, with 13 bases between. The chain's CDR3 is CASRGGWGTEAFF. DNA for the CDR3: TGTGCCAGCAGAGGAGGGTGGGGGACTGAAGCTTTCTTT.

The gene calls are TRBV6-5 and TRBJ1-5; tentative D call: TRBD1 (5 bases). Germline CDR1 MNHEY, CDR2 SVGAGI. The length of the CDR3 is 15 residues. Deletions cut 6 bases from V and 7 bases from J, with 19 bases between. CDR3 in amino acids: CASSPRDGGGQPQHF. Written as DNA, the CDR3 is TGTGCCAGCAGCCCCCGGGACGGAGGAGGACAGCCCCAGCATTTT.

The CDR3 protein is CASSHMTRLNTGELFF. The DNA of the CDR3 is TGCGCCAGCAGCCACATGACCCGACTGAACACCGGGGAGCTGTTTTTT. This chain connects TRBV5-1 to TRBJ2-2; D gene ambiguous. V was pared by 4 bases and J by 1 base, with 14 bases between. Germline V lookup: CDR1 SGHRS, CDR2 YFSETQ. The CDR3 consists of 16 residues. Together with reference TRBV5-1 and TRBJ2-2, the CDR3 gives the full variable domain: KAGVTQTPRYLIKTRGQQVTLSCSPISGHRSVSWYQQTPGQGLQFLFEYFSETQRNKGNFPGRFSGRQFSNSRSEMNVSTLELGDSALYLCASSHMTRLNTGELFFGEGSRLTVL.

The chain is built from TRBV4-1 and TRBJ1-2; 7 bases agree with TRBD1. This CDR3 spans 15 amino acids. Germline V gene lookup returns CDR1 MGHRA and CDR2 YSYEKL. The junction had 11 bases not matched to a gene; V was cut back by 6 bases and J by 4 bases. The CDR3 is CASSEAVDRVYGYTF. In DNA form, the CDR3 reads TGCGCCAGCAGTGAAGCCGTCGACAGGGTCTATGGCTACACCTTC.

The V gene is TRBV7-9, the J gene TRBJ2-7, with 10 bases matching TRBD2. The CDR3 spans 16 residues. J lost 2 bases, V lost 0 bases, and 4 bases had no gene match. The germline gives CDR1 SEHNR, CDR2 FQNEAQ (reference sequence). CDR3 coding DNA: TGTGCCAGCAGCTTAGCGGGACTAGCGCTGACCTACGAGCAGTACTTC. Translated: CASSLAGLALTYEQYF.

The chain uses TRBV7-6 and TRBJ1-4, with a weak D call TRBD1 (6 bases). Per the germline V gene, CDR1 is SGHVS and CDR2 is FNYEAQ. The V end was cut by 5 bases, the J end by 1 base, with 11 bases between. The CDR3 totals 15 residues. In nucleotides, the CDR3 is TGTGCCAGCAGCGATAAACAGGGAACTAATGAAAAACTGTTTTTT. It translates to CASSDKQGTNEKLFF.

The chain recombines TRBV10-3 with TRBJ1-1, with D perhaps matching TRBD1 (5 bases). CDR1 and CDR2 (germline): ENHRY, SYGVKD. This CDR3 has 15 amino acids. V dropped 2 bases and J dropped 2 bases, with 12 bases sitting between them. CDR3 nucleotides: TGTGCCATCAGTGAGGTGGGAGGGGTTAACACTGAAGCTTTCTTT. Protein: CAISEVGGVNTEAFF.

The chain combines TRBV27 with TRBJ2-7; 7 nucleotides match TRBD2. The germline gives CDR1 MNHEY, CDR2 SMNVEV (reference sequence). This CDR3 spans 13 amino acids. J was trimmed by 7 bases and V by 2 bases; bases with no gene match: 5. The CDR3 DNA is TGTGCCAGCAGTTTAGCGGGAGTACGGGAGCAGTACTTC. Translation: CASSLAGVREQYF.

The genes are TRBV4-1 and TRBJ2-1; 8 bases line up with TRBD2. CDR3 length equals 18 residues. With 0 bases clipped from V and 0 bases from J, the junction kept 7 bases outside the gene matches. Germline assignment: CDR1 MGHRA and CDR2 YSYEKL. The CDR3 DNA is TGCGCCAGCAGCCAAGATCAAACGGGAGGGGGCTCCTACAATGAGCAGTTCTTC. Encoded protein: CASSQDQTGGGSYNEQFF.

This clone was detected only once. This sequence joins TRBV7-9 and TRBJ1-1; D is ambiguous. Trimming took off 5 bases at V and 0 bases at J, with 10 bases between the two ends. This CDR3 spans 14 amino acids. Germline CDR1 is SEHNR and CDR2 is FQNEAQ (reference sequence). Here the CDR3 DNA reads TGTGCCAGCAGCCGTGGACGGATGAACACTGAAGCTTTCTTT. It yields the protein CASSRGRMNTEAFF.

CDR3 nucleotide sequence: TGTGCCAGCACCATAACAGTTAGCAATCAGCCCCAGCATTTT. This gives the protein CASTITVSNQPQHF. V is TRBV6-6 and J is TRBJ1-5; D gene ambiguous. Trimming removed 7 bases at V and 0 bases at J, with 10 bases between. The CDR3 runs 14 residues. The germline V gene has CDR1 MNHNY and CDR2 SVGAGI (reference sequence).

This chain links TRBV15 with TRBJ2-3; no definite D call. This CDR3 has 15 amino acids. V was cut by 0 bases and J by 2 bases, with 9 bases left in between. Germline CDR1 is LNHNV and CDR2 is YYDKDF (reference sequence). The CDR3 sequence: CATSRERSATDTQYF. CDR3 bases: TGTGCCACCAGCAGAGAGAGATCCGCCACAGATACGCAGTATTTT.

This clone was picked up a small number of times. The gene calls are TRBV19 and TRBJ1-5; TRBD1 matches 8 bases. The CDR3 is 14 residues long. Germline values: CDR1 LNHDA, CDR2 SQIVND (reference sequence). J was trimmed by 2 bases and V by 5 bases; bases with no gene match: 2. The CDR3 is CASSPTGGNQPQHF. In DNA form, the CDR3 reads TGTGCCAGTAGTCCGACAGGGGGCAATCAGCCCCAGCATTTT. The whole variable domain, filled in from reference TRBV19 and TRBJ1-5, reads DGGITQSPKYLFRKEGQNVTLSCEQNLNHDAMYWYRQDPGQGLRLIYYSQIVNDFQKGDIAEGYSVSREKKESFPLTVTSAQKNPTAFYLCASSPTGGNQPQHFGDGTRLSIL.

The V gene is TRBV7-9, the J gene TRBJ2-1; unclear D gene. V lost 6 bases and J 0 bases, leaving 9 bases between the germline ends. The CDR3 is 14 amino acids. Germline V lookup: CDR1 SEHNR, CDR2 FQNEAQ (reference sequence). The CDR3 coding sequence is TGTGCCAGCAGTTTTGACACCTCCTACAATGAGCAGTTCTTC. Encoded protein: CASSFDTSYNEQFF.

This clone was observed once. This chain connects TRBV14 to TRBJ1-1, with D possibly TRBD1 on 5 matching bases. There are 16 residues in the CDR3. The germline V gene encodes CDR1 SGHDN and CDR2 FVKESK. V was trimmed by 1 base and J by 1 base, leaving 13 bases between them. CDR3 in amino acids: CASSQGTPRRNTEAFF. CDR3 nucleotides: TGTGCCAGCAGCCAAGGGACACCTAGAAGGAACACTGAAGCTTTCTTT.

This rearrangement joins TRBV5-1 to TRBJ2-7; no definite D call. Germline assignment: CDR1 SGHRS and CDR2 YFSETQ. CDR3 size: 15 residues. V shed 1 base and J shed 5 bases, with 16 bases lying between them. The CDR3 reads CASSLRGASMHEQYF. The CDR3 DNA sequence: TGCGCCAGCAGCTTGCGTGGAGCATCAATGCACGAGCAGTACTTC.

The chain combines TRBV27 with TRBJ2-7; 8 bases are a match to TRBD2. The germline CDR1 and CDR2 sequences are MNHEY and SMNVEV (reference sequence). The CDR3 contains 15 residues. V was pared by 4 bases and J by 3 bases, with 8 bases of the junction left unmatched. The CDR3 DNA is TGTGCCAGCAGTTCTCCGGGAGGGAGGGTCTACGAGCAGTACTTC. Protein: CASSSPGGRVYEQYF.

This clone was seen only a few times. This chain joins TRBV14 and TRBJ2-7, with D unclear. Trimming removed 2 bases from V and 2 bases from J, with 7 bases in between. The CDR3 totals 13 residues. Germline V gene sequence: CDR1 SGHDN, CDR2 FVKESK. The CDR3 coding sequence is TGTGCCAGCAGCCAATCCCGTGCCTACGAGCAGTACTTC. Translation gives CASSQSRAYEQYF.

This chain uses TRBV10-2 with TRBJ2-1; 8 bases are shared with TRBD2. This CDR3 has 16 amino acids. CDR1 WSHSY and CDR2 SAAADI come from the germline V gene. V dropped 3 bases and J dropped 3; count of bases not matched to a gene: 7. The CDR3 DNA sequence: TGCGCCAGCAGTGAAGGAAAAGCGGGAGTCTACAATGAGCAGTTCTTC. This encodes CASSEGKAGVYNEQFF.

J is TRBJ2-3 and V is TRBV7-6; 8 nucleotides agree with TRBD1. With V trimmed by 2 bases and J by 5 bases, 15 bases remained unmatched. This CDR3 is built from 18 residues. Germline-derived CDR1 and CDR2 are SGHVS and FNYEAQ. The CDR3 DNA sequence: TGTGCCAGCAGCTTAAATATCCCTGGTGGGACAGGAGGAGATACGCAGTATTTT. It specifies CASSLNIPGGTGGDTQYF.

The gene calls are TRBV27 and TRBJ1-2, with 10 nucleotides matching TRBD1. The ends lost 5 bases at V and 6 bases at J; junction bases unmatched: 3. The germline V gene encodes CDR1 MNHEY and CDR2 SMNVEV (reference sequence). This CDR3 has 13 residues. The CDR3 nucleotides read TGTGCCAGCAGTCTCGGGACAGGGGATGGCTACACCTTC. As protein: CASSLGTGDGYTF.

The chain links TRBV27 to TRBJ2-1; no clear D. The CDR3 runs 15 residues. Germline assignment: CDR1 MNHEY and CDR2 SMNVEV (reference sequence). V lost 5 bases, J lost 8 bases, and 19 bases lay in between. The CDR3 region has the DNA TGTGCCAGCAGTACGACTCCCGTGGGGTATCATGAGCAGTTCTTC. It specifies CASSTTPVGYHEQFF.

The V gene is TRBV28, the J gene TRBJ2-5; TRBD2 aligns across 9 bases. The CDR3 is made up of 17 amino acids. The J segment lost 2 bases and the V segment lost 3 bases, leaving 10 bases of the junction unmatched. Looked up from germline, CDR1 is MDHEN and CDR2 is SYDVKM. As DNA, the CDR3 is TGTGCCAGCAGTTTCCGGCCCGGCGGGAGGGTTCAAGAGACCCAGTACTTC. As protein: CASSFRPGGRVQETQYF.

The V and J genes are TRBV27 and TRBJ2-1; 9 nucleotides agree with TRBD1. This CDR3 comprises 15 residues. The junction had 7 bases not matched to a gene; V was cut back by 4 bases and J by 6 bases. Germline lookup yields CDR1 MNHEY and CDR2 SMNVEV (reference sequence). The CDR3 nucleotides read TGTGCCAGCAGTTCTACCGGGACAGGGTCCAATGAGCAGTTCTTC. This encodes CASSSTGTGSNEQFF.

The chain combines TRBV5-1 with TRBJ2-1; tentative D call: TRBD1 (6 bases). Germline V gene lookup returns CDR1 SGHRS and CDR2 YFSETQ. This CDR3 contains 14 residues. V was cut by 0 bases and J by 3 bases, with 7 bases left in between. CDR3 nucleotides: TGCGCCAGCAGCTTGGCAGGGGACTACAATGAGCAGTTCTTC. It is translated as CASSLAGDYNEQFF. Using reference TRBV5-1 and TRBJ2-1 for the parts outside the CDR3, the full variable domain is KAGVTQTPRYLIKTRGQQVTLSCSPISGHRSVSWYQQTPGQGLQFLFEYFSETQRNKGNFPGRFSGRQFSNSRSEMNVSTLELGDSALYLCASSLAGDYNEQFFGPGTRLTVL.

The rearrangement links TRBV7-9 to TRBJ2-5, with D tentatively TRBD1 (6 bases). V was trimmed by 0 bases and J by 2 bases, leaving 16 bases between them. From germline, CDR1 is SEHNR and CDR2 FQNEAQ (reference sequence). The CDR3 is made up of 17 amino acids. The CDR3 bases are TGTGCCAGCAGCTTAGCCACCGGACAGTGGCCTCAAGAGACCCAGTACTTC. Residues: CASSLATGQWPQETQYF. The full variable domain, with the rest looked up from reference TRBV7-9 and TRBJ2-5, is DTGVSQNPRHKITKRGQNVTFRCDPISEHNRLYWYRQTLGQGPEFLTYFQNEAQLEKSRLLSDRFSAERPKGSFSTLEIQRTEQGDSAMYLCASSLATGQWPQETQYFGPGTRLLVL.

This chain links TRBV6-5 with TRBJ1-1; D is unresolved. Per the germline V gene, CDR1 is MNHEY and CDR2 is SVGAGI. Trimming stripped 7 bases from V and 6 bases from J, with 15 bases between. This CDR3 has 13 amino acids. The DNA of the CDR3 is TGTGCCAGCACCCTACCCGGGAGTCCTGAAGCTTTCTTT. This encodes CASTLPGSPEAFF.